Listed below are T cell receptor beta chains from one sample, sequenced in a study of T-cell memory formation after mild COVID-19. TCRdb passed the 5' RACE reads through MiXCR, listing each CDR3 protein once. This table holds some 200,000 distinct CDR3 sequences, 9.5% to 10% found once. The sample consisted of PBMCs or a T cell subset sorted from them (not recorded which). The receptors come from a man aged 18 to 35 who had mild COVID-19 (a few samples of this study predate the infection). Cell type and time point are not known. Both conserved end residues are part of each CDR3. Each record gives: V gene, D gene, clone size, J gene, CDR3 length, CDR3 protein, CDR3 DNA. A D gene is named only where the DNA matches it firmly. Expanded clones are given a class, and other clones once, few, many or no size at all.

v_gene: TRBV5-5; d_gene: .; abundance: .; j_gene: TRBJ1-1; len: 14; CDR3aa: CASSLWDLNTEAFF; CDR3nt: TGTGCCAGCAGCTTGTGGGACTTGAACACTGAAGCTTTCTTT
v_gene: TRBV10-3; d_gene: .; abundance: many; j_gene: TRBJ2-2; len: 15; CDR3aa: CAISEYPPNTGELFF; CDR3nt: TGTGCCATCAGTGAGTACCCGCCGAACACCGGGGAGCTGTTTTTT
v_gene: TRBV5-1; d_gene: .; abundance: few; j_gene: TRBJ1-2; len: 15; CDR3aa: CASSLGGSMNYGYTF; CDR3nt: TGCGCCAGCAGCTTGGGGGGTTCTATGAACTATGGCTACACCTTC
v_gene: TRBV3-1; d_gene: TRBD2; abundance: .; j_gene: TRBJ2-3; len: 16; CDR3aa: CASSQGRLAVTDTQYF; CDR3nt: TGTGCCAGCAGCCAAGGAAGACTAGCTGTAACAGATACGCAGTATTTT
v_gene: TRBV25-1; d_gene: .; abundance: few; j_gene: TRBJ2-5; len: 14; CDR3aa: CASSESGFAETQYF; CDR3nt: TGTGCCAGCAGTGAATCAGGGTTTGCGGAGACCCAGTACTTC
v_gene: TRBV4-3; d_gene: TRBD1; abundance: .; j_gene: TRBJ2-5; len: 16; CDR3aa: CASSQGPPGQQETQYF; CDR3nt: TGCGCCAGCAGCCAAGGGCCCCCGGGACAGCAAGAGACCCAGTACTTC
v_gene: TRBV3-1; d_gene: .; abundance: few; j_gene: TRBJ2-2; len: 14; CDR3aa: CASRARANTGELFF; CDR3nt: TGTGCCAGCAGGGCCAGAGCGAACACCGGGGAGCTGTTTTTT
v_gene: TRBV4-3; d_gene: .; abundance: .; j_gene: TRBJ2-3; len: 14; CDR3aa: CASSQDRNTDTQYF; CDR3nt: TGCGCCAGCAGCCAAGATCGTAACACAGATACGCAGTATTTT
v_gene: TRBV6-1; d_gene: .; abundance: .; j_gene: TRBJ1-2; len: 13; CDR3aa: CASSEYSERGYTF; CDR3nt: TGTGCCAGCAGTGAATATTCGGAGCGGGGCTACACCTTC
v_gene: TRBV2; d_gene: TRBD1; abundance: .; j_gene: TRBJ1-1; len: 13; CDR3aa: CASTGTESTEAFF; CDR3nt: TGTGCCAGTACCGGGACAGAGAGCACTGAAGCTTTCTTT
v_gene: TRBV12-3/TRBV12-4; d_gene: .; abundance: few; j_gene: TRBJ2-5; len: 13; CDR3aa: CASSFPVPETQYF; CDR3nt: TGTGCCAGCAGTTTCCCGGTCCCCGAGACCCAGTACTTC
v_gene: TRBV29-1; d_gene: .; abundance: few; j_gene: TRBJ1-3; len: 15; CDR3aa: CSVVDPLHGGNTIYF; CDR3nt: TGCAGCGTTGTGGACCCTCTACATGGAGGAAACACCATATATTTT
v_gene: TRBV29-1; d_gene: .; abundance: .; j_gene: TRBJ1-2; len: 12; CDR3aa: CSVAPRGGGYTF; CDR3nt: TGCAGCGTCGCGCCCCGAGGGGGAGGCTACACCTTC
v_gene: TRBV4-3; d_gene: TRBD2; abundance: many; j_gene: TRBJ2-1; len: 15; CDR3aa: CASSQPSGGLNEQFF; CDR3nt: TGCGCCAGCAGCCAACCTAGCGGGGGCCTCAATGAGCAGTTCTTC
v_gene: TRBV4-1; d_gene: .; abundance: few; j_gene: TRBJ2-2; len: 16; CDR3aa: CASSREDRLNTGELFF; CDR3nt: TGCGCCAGCAGCCGAGAGGACAGACTAAACACCGGGGAGCTGTTTTTT
v_gene: TRBV12-3/TRBV12-4; d_gene: TRBD1; abundance: few; j_gene: TRBJ2-2; len: 13; CDR3aa: CASRTGYTGELFF; CDR3nt: TGTGCCAGCAGGACAGGGTACACCGGGGAGCTGTTTTTT
v_gene: TRBV7-8; d_gene: TRBD1; abundance: many; j_gene: TRBJ2-2; len: 15; CDR3aa: CASNVGIGGSGELFF; CDR3nt: TGTGCCAGCAACGTAGGGATAGGGGGCTCAGGGGAGCTGTTTTTT
v_gene: TRBV2; d_gene: .; abundance: many; j_gene: TRBJ2-3; len: 14; CDR3aa: CASSDRSGMDTQYF; CDR3nt: TGTGCCAGCAGTGACCGTTCAGGAATGGATACGCAGTATTTT
v_gene: TRBV2; d_gene: TRBD1; abundance: .; j_gene: TRBJ2-7; len: 14; CDR3aa: CASSGQGFRYEQYF; CDR3nt: TGTGCCAGCTCGGGACAGGGGTTTCGCTACGAGCAGTACTTC
v_gene: TRBV7-8; d_gene: TRBD1; abundance: few; j_gene: TRBJ1-1; len: 14; CDR3aa: CASSSINRGSEAFF; CDR3nt: TGTGCCAGCAGCTCCATTAACAGGGGCTCTGAAGCTTTCTTT
v_gene: TRBV5-1; d_gene: .; abundance: .; j_gene: TRBJ1-1; len: 14; CDR3aa: CASSWNTDGTEAFF; CDR3nt: TGCGCCAGCAGCTGGAACACGGACGGGACTGAAGCTTTCTTT
v_gene: TRBV5-1; d_gene: .; abundance: few; j_gene: TRBJ2-1; len: 15; CDR3aa: CASSWGGQQYNEQFF; CDR3nt: TGCGCCAGCAGCTGGGGGGGACAGCAGTACAATGAGCAGTTCTTC
v_gene: TRBV7-9; d_gene: .; abundance: few; j_gene: TRBJ2-5; len: 15; CDR3aa: CASSLVPGTQGTQYF; CDR3nt: TGTGCCAGCAGCTTAGTTCCTGGGACCCAAGGGACCCAGTACTTC
v_gene: TRBV28; d_gene: .; abundance: .; j_gene: TRBJ2-3; len: 14; CDR3aa: CASGSRGPTDTQYF; CDR3nt: TGTGCCAGCGGGTCCCGGGGGCCCACAGATACGCAGTATTTT
v_gene: TRBV24-1; d_gene: .; abundance: many; j_gene: TRBJ2-1; len: 16; CDR3aa: CATSETDRTGRGEQFF; CDR3nt: TGTGCCACCAGTGAAACGGACAGGACTGGGCGGGGTGAGCAGTTCTTC
v_gene: TRBV29-1; d_gene: .; abundance: .; j_gene: TRBJ1-2; len: 11; CDR3aa: CSVGDVYGYTF; CDR3nt: TGCAGCGTGGGCGATGTGTATGGCTACACCTTC
v_gene: TRBV18; d_gene: .; abundance: few; j_gene: TRBJ1-5; len: 16; CDR3aa: CASSPAGGGSSQPQHF; CDR3nt: TGTGCCAGCTCACCCGCGGGGGGCGGGTCAAGTCAGCCCCAGCATTTT
v_gene: TRBV14; d_gene: .; abundance: few; j_gene: TRBJ2-7; len: 15; CDR3aa: CASSQRIQGLGEQYF; CDR3nt: TGTGCCAGCAGCCAACGAATACAGGGCCTAGGGGAGCAGTACTTC
v_gene: TRBV12-3/TRBV12-4; d_gene: .; abundance: few; j_gene: TRBJ1-1; len: 14; CDR3aa: CASSFSRINTEAFF; CDR3nt: TGTGCCAGCAGTTTTAGTCGGATAAACACTGAAGCTTTCTTT
v_gene: TRBV10-3; d_gene: TRBD1; abundance: .; j_gene: TRBJ1-2; len: 16; CDR3aa: CAISESFDRVDYGYTF; CDR3nt: TGTGCCATCAGTGAGTCCTTTGACAGGGTGGACTATGGCTACACCTTC
v_gene: TRBV4-3; d_gene: .; abundance: .; j_gene: TRBJ2-3; len: 15; CDR3aa: CASSQDSAPQGAQYF; CDR3nt: TGCGCCAGCAGCCAAGATTCCGCCCCACAGGGAGCGCAGTATTTT
v_gene: TRBV4-3; d_gene: .; abundance: .; j_gene: TRBJ1-5; len: 16; CDR3aa: CASSQDWGTRNQPQHF; CDR3nt: TGCGCCAGCAGCCAAGATTGGGGTACTCGCAATCAGCCCCAGCATTTT
v_gene: TRBV6-2/TRBV6-3; d_gene: .; abundance: few; j_gene: TRBJ1-5; len: 13; CDR3aa: CASSDQRFQPQHF; CDR3nt: TGTGCCAGCAGTGACCAGCGTTTTCAGCCCCAGCATTTT
v_gene: TRBV5-6; d_gene: .; abundance: many; j_gene: TRBJ2-3; len: 11; CDR3aa: CASSFYDTQYF; CDR3nt: TGTGCCAGCAGCTTCTACGATACGCAGTATTTT
v_gene: TRBV9; d_gene: .; abundance: few; j_gene: TRBJ2-3; len: 13; CDR3aa: CASSVGGGDTQYF; CDR3nt: TGTGCCAGCAGCGTAGGTGGGGGGGATACGCAGTATTTT
v_gene: TRBV7-6; d_gene: .; abundance: .; j_gene: TRBJ2-1; len: 14; CDR3aa: CASSLVAVGNEQFF; CDR3nt: TGTGCCAGCAGCTTAGTGGCAGTTGGTAATGAGCAGTTCTTC
v_gene: TRBV5-1; d_gene: TRBD1; abundance: few; j_gene: TRBJ1-1; len: 14; CDR3aa: CASSPTDTGVGAFF; CDR3nt: TGCGCCAGCAGTCCAACCGACACAGGGGTTGGAGCTTTCTTT
v_gene: TRBV6-5; d_gene: .; abundance: .; j_gene: TRBJ1-1; len: 15; CDR3aa: CASSITGIWNTEAFF; CDR3nt: TGTGCCAGCAGTATCACAGGGATTTGGAACACTGAAGCTTTCTTT
v_gene: TRBV9; d_gene: .; abundance: many; j_gene: TRBJ2-3; len: 12; CDR3aa: CASSQRMDTQYF; CDR3nt: TGTGCCAGCAGCCAAAGGATGGATACGCAGTATTTT
v_gene: TRBV29-1; d_gene: .; abundance: few; j_gene: TRBJ1-3; len: 15; CDR3aa: CSVTTGQLSGNTIYF; CDR3nt: TGCAGCGTAACCACGGGACAACTCTCTGGAAACACCATATATTTT
v_gene: TRBV20-1; d_gene: .; abundance: .; j_gene: TRBJ1-2; len: 13; CDR3aa: CSAGGQLAYGYTF; CDR3nt: TGCAGTGCTGGTGGACAGTTAGCCTATGGCTACACCTTC
v_gene: TRBV6-1; d_gene: TRBD1; abundance: few; j_gene: TRBJ2-3; len: 13; CDR3aa: CASSPDRADTQYF; CDR3nt: TGTGCCAGCAGCCCCGACAGGGCAGATACGCAGTATTTT
v_gene: TRBV27; d_gene: TRBD1; abundance: .; j_gene: TRBJ1-4; len: 13; CDR3aa: CASSRTGYEKLFF; CDR3nt: TGTGCCAGCAGCCGGACAGGTTACGAAAAACTGTTTTTT
v_gene: TRBV20-1; d_gene: .; abundance: few; j_gene: TRBJ2-3; len: 12; CDR3aa: CSALSGTDTQYF; CDR3nt: TGCAGTGCCCTTTCGGGCACAGATACGCAGTATTTT
v_gene: TRBV6-1; d_gene: .; abundance: .; j_gene: TRBJ2-5; len: 12; CDR3aa: CASTVFQETQYF; CDR3nt: TGTGCCAGCACGGTATTTCAAGAGACCCAGTACTTC